This TCR beta chain was captured in a study of human T cells and chemical hapten exposure. Each CDR3 protein is one row after TCRdb ran MiXCR on the RACE reads. This table holds a few hundred thousand distinct CDR3 sequences, about 6% found once. V shed 4 bases and J 2 bases; nucleotides not matched to a gene: 13. The CDR3 extends over 17 amino acids. CDR1 and CDR2 from the germline V gene are SGHDN and FVKESK. Time point in this sample: patch test 2, 6 weeks after DPC sensitization. The treatment: therapeutic diphenylcyclopropenone sensitization with weekly scalp DPC. This material consisted of whole blood, taken in connection with sensitization to the hapten diphenylcyclopropenone (DPC). V usage is TRBV14 and J usage is TRBJ2-5; 7 positions match TRBD1. This receptor was obtained from a woman aged 18-29 years with alopecia areata. Some clones in this sample may be carry-over from other donors' samples. The CDR3 DNA is TGTGCCAGCAGCCCTGGAGTAGGACAGGTCTTGCAAGAGACCCAGTACTTC. Translation: CASSPGVGQVLQETQYF.